A selection of T cell receptor beta chains follows, all from one sample in a study of blood T cell repertoires in COVID-19. Repertoires were generated with immunoSEQ multiplex PCR, while TCRdb's copy carries only in-frame clones and drops some. The sample includes about 410,000 clones, 86% seen only once; the top ten take approximately 1.4%. The sequencing sample was made of peripheral blood. The receptors originated from a woman under 40 with active or convalescent COVID-19. Both conserved end residues are trimmed from each CDR3. Fields, in order: CDR3 protein, V gene, J gene, clone size. A row's size may be missing; if present it is once, few, many or a size class.

CDR3aa: ASSGQGIDQETQY
v_gene: TRBV2
j_gene: TRBJ2-5
abundance: -

CDR3aa: ASSENRQGNQPQH
v_gene: TRBV6-1
j_gene: TRBJ1-5
abundance: -

CDR3aa: ASSLTTGIADTQY
v_gene: TRBV7-9
j_gene: TRBJ2-3
abundance: -

CDR3aa: SASSRPLNYGYT
v_gene: TRBV20-1
j_gene: TRBJ1-2
abundance: -

CDR3aa: ASSLEPPHRGDSGNTIY
v_gene: TRBV11-2
j_gene: TRBJ1-3
abundance: -

CDR3aa: ASSQRMDTMDGYT
v_gene: TRBV4-2
j_gene: TRBJ1-2
abundance: -

CDR3aa: ASSPREGAYEQY
v_gene: TRBV2
j_gene: TRBJ2-7
abundance: few

CDR3aa: ASGSTDNTIY
v_gene: TRBV2
j_gene: TRBJ1-3
abundance: -

CDR3aa: AISATGSNQPQH
v_gene: TRBV10-3
j_gene: TRBJ1-5
abundance: -

CDR3aa: ASSGESNTEAF
v_gene: TRBV2
j_gene: TRBJ1-1
abundance: few

CDR3aa: ASSLGGGPYEQY
v_gene: TRBV5-4
j_gene: TRBJ2-7
abundance: -

CDR3aa: ASSEDLVQRDVLEQY
v_gene: TRBV6-1
j_gene: TRBJ2-7
abundance: -

CDR3aa: ASSPHQEDRRF
v_gene: TRBV5-1
j_gene: TRBJ1-1
abundance: -

CDR3aa: ASSPPGGGDTEAF
v_gene: TRBV18
j_gene: TRBJ1-1
abundance: -

CDR3aa: ASSQGPAGVRNYNEQF
v_gene: TRBV3-1/TRBV3-2
j_gene: TRBJ2-1
abundance: -

CDR3aa: ASSQEQEYYEQY
v_gene: TRBV4-1
j_gene: TRBJ2-7
abundance: -

CDR3aa: ASRGNQGTASNYGYT
v_gene: TRBV4-2
j_gene: TRBJ1-2
abundance: -

CDR3aa: ASSASGSDTQY
v_gene: TRBV18
j_gene: TRBJ2-3
abundance: -

CDR3aa: ASSFTGLTPNEQF
v_gene: TRBV11-3
j_gene: TRBJ2-1
abundance: -

CDR3aa: ASSQSRGAQPQH
v_gene: TRBV6-5
j_gene: TRBJ1-5
abundance: -

CDR3aa: ASSPPGQSGYEQY
v_gene: TRBV18
j_gene: TRBJ2-7
abundance: few

CDR3aa: ASSDRASTGELF
v_gene: TRBV10-2
j_gene: TRBJ2-2
abundance: -

CDR3aa: ASRTGYGYT
v_gene: TRBV6-5
j_gene: TRBJ1-2
abundance: -

CDR3aa: ASCRGGVDTQY
v_gene: TRBV5-1
j_gene: TRBJ2-3
abundance: -

CDR3aa: ASSSGYEQY
v_gene: TRBV5-6
j_gene: TRBJ2-7
abundance: once

CDR3aa: ASSYSTGGPFYEQY
v_gene: TRBV6-5
j_gene: TRBJ2-7
abundance: -

CDR3aa: ASSASGQGSGEAF
v_gene: TRBV9
j_gene: TRBJ1-1
abundance: -

CDR3aa: ASSKLQVGAEAF
v_gene: TRBV19
j_gene: TRBJ1-1
abundance: -

CDR3aa: ASSPGTSGGAGSNEQF
v_gene: TRBV18
j_gene: TRBJ2-1
abundance: -

CDR3aa: ATSRVDSEEEKLF
v_gene: TRBV15
j_gene: TRBJ1-4
abundance: -

CDR3aa: ASSRELAGVGNEQF
v_gene: TRBV6-2/TRBV6-3
j_gene: TRBJ2-1
abundance: -

CDR3aa: SVGGQGYGYT
v_gene: TRBV29-1
j_gene: TRBJ1-2
abundance: -

CDR3aa: ACGGGFNEKLF
v_gene: TRBV25-1
j_gene: TRBJ1-4
abundance: few

CDR3aa: ASSETTGREETQY
v_gene: TRBV25-1
j_gene: TRBJ2-5
abundance: -

CDR3aa: ASSDPQRELTDTQY
v_gene: TRBV6-1
j_gene: TRBJ2-3
abundance: -

CDR3aa: ASSREGDAALFGYT
v_gene: TRBV11-2
j_gene: TRBJ1-2
abundance: once

CDR3aa: ASSPPDRVSTDTQY
v_gene: TRBV18
j_gene: TRBJ2-3
abundance: -